Listed here are 10 T cell receptor beta chains from one sample, sequenced in a study of siplizumab effects on memory and regulatory T cells. Antigen specificity for these receptors is unknown. Over a period of five to six days at 37 degrees C, the mixed lymphocyte reaction cells were cocultured. Measured with immunoSEQ multiplex PCR; TCRdb has only the in-frame clones, and not every one. This sample has about 10,000 clones; about half occur once, and the top ten carry approximately 22%. The sample consisted of CFSE-low (dividing) CD4+ T cells sorted from an allogeneic mixed lymphocyte reaction. The source is a human donor in good health; the cells came from an allogeneic mixed lymphocyte reaction.

This clone was seen more than once but under ten times. The DNA of the CDR3 is TGTGCCAGCAGCTTCGGGGAAGGTTACACTGAAGCTTTCTTT. Protein: CASSFGEGYTEAFF. The chain couples TRBV13 to TRBJ1-1; D is undetermined. Looked up from germline, CDR1 is PRHDT and CDR2 is FYEKMQ (reference sequence). V was trimmed by 3 bases and J by 3 bases, leaving 11 bases between them. The CDR3 covers 14 residues.

This clone was observed once. J is TRBJ2-7 and V is TRBV9; 8 nucleotides agree with TRBD2. The germline gives CDR1 SGDLS, CDR2 YYNGEE. The CDR3 has 15 residues. The V and J ends lost 4 bases and 3 bases, in that order; junction bases with no gene match: 9. CDR3 DNA sequence: TGTGCCAGCAGCCCCCTAGCGGGCCTAAGCTACGAGCAGTACTTC. The encoded protein is CASSPLAGLSYEQYF. The variable domain in full, completed from reference TRBV9 and TRBJ2-7, reads DSGVTQTPKHLITATGQRVTLRCSPRSGDLSVYWYQQSLDQGLQFLIQYYNGEERAKGNILERFSAQQFPDLHSELNLSSLELGDSALYFCASSPLAGLSYEQYFGPGTRLTVT.

The chain combines TRBV6-1 with TRBJ2-7; D perhaps matches TRBD2 (6 bases). The germline CDR1 and CDR2 sequences are MNHNS and SASEGT. V was trimmed by 5 bases and J by 7 bases, leaving 12 bases between them. The CDR3 spans 12 residues. CDR3 sequence (DNA): TGTGCCAGCAGTCGGGGGTCCGTGGAGCAGTACTTC. Its protein product is CASSRGSVEQYF.

This sequence joins TRBV7-9 and TRBJ1-3, with D unclear. This CDR3 is 15 amino acids long. Germline CDR1 reads SEHNR; CDR2 reads FQNEAQ (reference sequence). The germline V and J ends were trimmed by 5 bases and 4 bases, with 15 bases remaining between them. The CDR3 loop is CASSRMLPLGNTIYF. The CDR3 coding sequence is TGTGCCAGCAGCCGTATGTTGCCTTTGGGAAACACCATATATTTT.

This clone was seen only a few times. This sequence joins TRBV29-1 and TRBJ2-3, with 7 bases lining up with TRBD2. Losses at the gene ends were 3 bases for V and 0 bases for J; bases not matched to a gene: 9. The CDR3 runs to 16 residues. In germline, CDR1 is SQVTM, CDR2 ANQGSEA. The CDR3 region has the DNA TGCAGCGTTGACGGCAGCGGGGTCTCGAGCACAGATACGCAGTATTTT. Translation gives CSVDGSGVSSTDTQYF.

This clone is a singleton in its sample. The J gene is TRBJ2-7, the V gene TRBV20-1; TRBD2 might be the D (6 bases). This CDR3 contains 11 residues. Germline lookup yields CDR1 DFQATT and CDR2 SNEGSKA (reference sequence). With 3 bases removed from V and 7 bases from J, the gap between germline ends came to 10 bases. CDR3 DNA sequence: TGCAGTGCTAGTCAGGCGGGGGAGCAGTACTTC. Translating gives CSASQAGEQYF.

The chain joins TRBV27 to TRBJ1-2, with 8 bases lining up with TRBD1. Germline assignment: CDR1 MNHEY and CDR2 SMNVEV (reference sequence). The junction had 17 bases not matched to a gene; V was cut back by 5 bases and J by 3 bases. The CDR3 runs 18 residues. As DNA, the CDR3 is TGTGCCAGCAGTCCCAAACTCCGGGGGGACAGGTCTCACTATGGCTACACCTTC. Translated, it gives CASSPKLRGDRSHYGYTF.

This clone came up a few times. As DNA, the CDR3 is TGCGCCAGCAGCTTGGTGACAGGGCGGGGGCTCTACAATGAGCAGTTCTTC. It encodes CASSLVTGRGLYNEQFF. V is TRBV5-1 and J is TRBJ2-1; possibly TRBD1 or TRBD2 for D (7 bases each). The CDR3 contains 17 residues. V was pared by 0 bases and J by 3 bases, with 16 bases between. Looked up from germline, CDR1 is SGHRS and CDR2 is YFSETQ.

J is TRBJ1-3 and V is TRBV7-2; D is ambiguous. V was cut by 5 bases and J by 8 bases, with 7 bases left in between. This CDR3 is built from 11 residues. Per the germline V gene, CDR1 is SGHTA and CDR2 is FQGNSA. The CDR3 here is CASSPDYTIYF. CDR3 DNA: TGTGCCAGCAGCCCCGACTACACCATATATTTT.

The chain links TRBV7-3 to TRBJ2-2, with D hard to call. Germline CDR1 is SGHTA and CDR2 is FQGTGA. The V end lost 5 bases, the J end lost 5 bases, and 9 bases lay between the germline ends. The CDR3 has 13 residues. Here the CDR3 DNA reads TGTGCCAGCAGCCCGTCAGGAACCGGGGAGCTGTTTTTT. Encoded protein: CASSPSGTGELFF.